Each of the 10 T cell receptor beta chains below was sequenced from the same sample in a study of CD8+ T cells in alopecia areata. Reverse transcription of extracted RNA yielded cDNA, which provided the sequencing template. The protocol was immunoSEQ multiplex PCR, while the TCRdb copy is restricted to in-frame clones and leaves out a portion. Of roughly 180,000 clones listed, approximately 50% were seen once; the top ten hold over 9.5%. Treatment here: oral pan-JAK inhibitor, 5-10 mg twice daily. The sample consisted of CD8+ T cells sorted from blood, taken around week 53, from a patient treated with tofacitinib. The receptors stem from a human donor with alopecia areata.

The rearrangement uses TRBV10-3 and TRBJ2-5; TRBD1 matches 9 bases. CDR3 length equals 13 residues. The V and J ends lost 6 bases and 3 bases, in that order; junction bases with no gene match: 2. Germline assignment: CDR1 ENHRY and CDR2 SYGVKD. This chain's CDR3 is CAISGDREETQYF. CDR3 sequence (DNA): TGTGCCATCAGCGGGGACAGGGAAGAGACCCAGTACTTC.

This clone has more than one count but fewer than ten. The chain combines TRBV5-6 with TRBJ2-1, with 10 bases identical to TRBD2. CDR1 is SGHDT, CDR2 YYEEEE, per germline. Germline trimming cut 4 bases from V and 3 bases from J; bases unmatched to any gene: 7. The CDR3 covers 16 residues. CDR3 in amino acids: CASSEQTSGYYNEQFF. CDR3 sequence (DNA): TGTGCCAGCAGCGAACAGACTAGCGGGTACTACAATGAGCAGTTCTTC.

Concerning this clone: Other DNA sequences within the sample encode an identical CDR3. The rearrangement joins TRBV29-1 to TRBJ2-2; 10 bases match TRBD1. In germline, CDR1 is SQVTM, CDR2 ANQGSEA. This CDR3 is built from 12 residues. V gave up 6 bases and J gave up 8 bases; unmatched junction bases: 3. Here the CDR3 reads CSVDRGTGELFF. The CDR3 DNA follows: TGCAGCGTGGACAGGGGGACGGGGGAGCTGTTTTTT.

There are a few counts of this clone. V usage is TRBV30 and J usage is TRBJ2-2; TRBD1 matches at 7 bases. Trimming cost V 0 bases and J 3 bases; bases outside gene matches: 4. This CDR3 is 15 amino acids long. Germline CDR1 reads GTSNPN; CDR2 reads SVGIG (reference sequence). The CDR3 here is CAWSVEGAHTGELFF. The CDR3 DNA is TGTGCCTGGAGTGTAGAGGGGGCCCACACCGGGGAGCTGTTTTTT.

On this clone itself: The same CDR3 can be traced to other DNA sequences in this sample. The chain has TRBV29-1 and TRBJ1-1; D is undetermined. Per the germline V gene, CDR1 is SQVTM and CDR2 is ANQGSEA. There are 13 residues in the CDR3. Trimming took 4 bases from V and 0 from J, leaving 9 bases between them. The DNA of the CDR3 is TGCAGCGTTGTCGGCAGCATGAACACTGAAGCTTTCTTT. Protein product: CSVVGSMNTEAFF.

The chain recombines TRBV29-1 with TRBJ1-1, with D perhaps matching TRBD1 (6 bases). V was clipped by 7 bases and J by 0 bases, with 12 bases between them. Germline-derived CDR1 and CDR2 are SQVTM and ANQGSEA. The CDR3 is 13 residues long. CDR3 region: CSAGGGLNTEAFF. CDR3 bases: TGCAGCGCCGGGGGGGGCTTGAACACTGAAGCTTTCTTT.

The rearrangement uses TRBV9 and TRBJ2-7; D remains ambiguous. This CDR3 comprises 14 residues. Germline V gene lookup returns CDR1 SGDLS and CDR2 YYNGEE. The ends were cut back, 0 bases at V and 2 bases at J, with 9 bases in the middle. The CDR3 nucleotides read TGTGCCAGCAGCGTAGGGAGCGAAACCTACGAGCAGTACTTC. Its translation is CASSVGSETYEQYF. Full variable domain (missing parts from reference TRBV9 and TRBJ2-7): DSGVTQTPKHLITATGQRVTLRCSPRSGDLSVYWYQQSLDQGLQFLIQYYNGEERAKGNILERFSAQQFPDLHSELNLSSLELGDSALYFCASSVGSETYEQYFGPGTRLTVT.

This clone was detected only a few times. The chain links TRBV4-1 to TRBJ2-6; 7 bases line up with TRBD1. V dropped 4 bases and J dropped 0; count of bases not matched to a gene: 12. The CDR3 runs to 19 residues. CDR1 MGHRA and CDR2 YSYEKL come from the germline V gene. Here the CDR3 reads CASSRAADRILSGANVLTF. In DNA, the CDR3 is TGCGCCAGCAGCCGGGCTGCGGACAGGATCCTCTCTGGGGCCAACGTCCTGACTTTC.

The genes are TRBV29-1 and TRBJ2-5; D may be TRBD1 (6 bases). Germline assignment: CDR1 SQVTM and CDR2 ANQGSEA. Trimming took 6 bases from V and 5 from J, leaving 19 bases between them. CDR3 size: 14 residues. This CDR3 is CSVITGSASETQYF. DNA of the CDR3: TGCAGCGTAATAACAGGGTCCGCTTCGGAGACCCAGTACTTC. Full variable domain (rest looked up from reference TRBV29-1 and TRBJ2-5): SAVISQKPSRDICQRGTSLTIQCQVDSQVTMMFWYRQQPGQSLTLIATANQGSEATYESGFVIDKFPISRPNLTFSTLTVSNMSPEDSSIYLCSVITGSASETQYFGPGTRLLVL.

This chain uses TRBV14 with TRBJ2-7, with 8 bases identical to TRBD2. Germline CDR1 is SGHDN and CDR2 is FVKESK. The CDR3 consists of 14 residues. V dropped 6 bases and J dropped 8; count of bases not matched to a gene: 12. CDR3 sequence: CASSPLTSGGKQYF. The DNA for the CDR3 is TGTGCCAGCAGTCCCCTTACTAGCGGAGGCAAGCAGTACTTC.